What follows is one TCR beta chain and its context. Its antigen is still unknown. The data were obtained in a study of regulatory T cells in long-lasting Graves disease. Both iRepertoire HTBI primers and Arm-PCR of CDR3 regions were used to build the TCR beta libraries. TCRdb itself ran the multiplex PCR reads through MiXCR, one entry per CDR3 protein. This table holds approximately 350,000 distinct CDR3 sequences, approximately 25% found once. Study-level results: Persistent disease favored TRBV28, TRBJ1-2 and TRBJ2-5. The study found lower TCR diversity in persistent Graves' patients than in newly diagnosed ones. Between persistent patients, fewer than 3,500 public clonotypes were shared, exceeding the approximately 900 shared between new patients.

Germline loops: CDR1 SEHNR, CDR2 FQNEAQ (reference sequence). V lost 2 bases and J lost 4, with 17 bases in between. There are 16 residues in the CDR3. Time point described: persistent/refractory GD, antithyroid drugs over 5 years with positive TRAb. Isolated PBMC RNA provided the starting material for the TCR library. The diagnosis of Graves' disease used American Thyroid Association guidelines. The clonotype originates from a woman aged 40 to 50 with Graves disease. This specimen consisted of peripheral blood mononuclear cells (PBMCs), obtained when the disease was refractory, from a patient treated with antithyroid drugs. This sequence joins TRBV7-9 and TRBJ2-5; tentative D call: TRBD1 (6 bases). CDR3 protein: CASSLSPRLGAETQYF. In DNA, the CDR3 is TGTGCCAGCAGCTTATCCCCCCGCTTGGGGGCAGAGACCCAGTACTTC.